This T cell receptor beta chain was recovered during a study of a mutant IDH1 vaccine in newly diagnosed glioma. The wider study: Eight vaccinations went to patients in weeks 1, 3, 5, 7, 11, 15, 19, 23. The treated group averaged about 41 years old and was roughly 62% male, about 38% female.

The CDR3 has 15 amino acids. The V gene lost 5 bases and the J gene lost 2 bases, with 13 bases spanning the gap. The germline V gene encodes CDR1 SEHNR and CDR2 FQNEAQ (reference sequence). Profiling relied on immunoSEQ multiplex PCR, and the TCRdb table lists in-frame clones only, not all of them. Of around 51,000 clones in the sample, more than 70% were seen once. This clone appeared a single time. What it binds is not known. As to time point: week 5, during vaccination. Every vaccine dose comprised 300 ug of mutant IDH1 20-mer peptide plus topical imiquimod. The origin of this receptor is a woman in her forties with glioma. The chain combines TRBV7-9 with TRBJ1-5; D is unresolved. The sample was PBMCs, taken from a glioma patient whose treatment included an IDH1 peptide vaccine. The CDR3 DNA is TGTGCCAGCAGCCCCACTCCCGGGGGCAATCAGCCCCAGCATTTT. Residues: CASSPTPGGNQPQHF.